The rows below give T cell receptor beta chains drawn from one sample of a study of cytomegalovirus exposure and HLA in healthy donors. Data came from immunoSEQ multiplex PCR; TCRdb stores just in-frame clones and leaves some out. This sample's clone table lists roughly 200,000 clones. Sequenced material: PBMCs. The receptors come from a girl aged 2-10 years in good health and CMV-seropositive. The CDR3 runs from the conserved cysteine through the conserved F or W. Each record gives: CDR3 DNA, CDR3 protein, J gene, V gene, D gene. The D gene is left open where the match is weak.

TGCGCCAGCAGCCAAGTGGGGGCCGAGCAGTTCTTC	CASSQVGAEQFF	TRBJ2-1	TRBV4-1	NA
TGTGCCACCAGCAGAGTTCGGGAGCTCTACAATGAGCAGTTCTTC	CATSRVRELYNEQFF	TRBJ2-1	TRBV15	NA
TGTGCCAGCAGATCCACAGGGGTGGTCATCACTGAAGCTTTCTTT	CASRSTGVVITEAFF	TRBJ1-1	TRBV28	TRBD1
TGTGCCAGCAGTGAAGACCGGACAGGGATACGAGAGACCCAGTACTTC	CASSEDRTGIRETQYF	TRBJ2-5	TRBV6-1	TRBD1
TGTGCCAGCAGCTTATTCGAACGGGGTCCGGCCCACACTGAAGCTTTCTTT	CASSLFERGPAHTEAFF	TRBJ1-1	TRBV11-2	NA
TGTGCCAGCAGCCCCCGGGGAGGTTCATTGTACGAGCAGTACTTC	CASSPRGGSLYEQYF	TRBJ2-7	TRBV9	NA
TGTGCCAGCACCCGGAACTGGGGGGAGACAGATACGCAGTATTTT	CASTRNWGETDTQYF	TRBJ2-3	TRBV7-8	NA
TGTGCCTGGAGTGTAATCTTCTACGAGCAGTACTTC	CAWSVIFYEQYF	TRBJ2-7	TRBV30	NA
TGCGCCAGCAGCTTAGCGGGAGGGGCTTACAATGAGCAGTTCTTC	CASSLAGGAYNEQFF	TRBJ2-1	TRBV5-1	TRBD2
TGTGCCAGCAGTGACTCGCTAGCGGGAGACACAGATACGCAGTATTTT	CASSDSLAGDTDTQYF	TRBJ2-3	TRBV6-4	TRBD2
TGTGCCAGCAGCCTTTTGCGGGATGGGAATGATGAGCAGTTCTTC	CASSLLRDGNDEQFF	TRBJ2-1	TRBV9	NA
TGTGCCAGCAGTTGGACAGGGCAGAACACTGAAGCTTTCTTT	CASSWTGQNTEAFF	TRBJ1-1	TRBV6-6	TRBD1
TGTGCCAGCAGCTTAACGGGCCTAAGTCGGGGGGCCTCCTACGAGCAGTACTTC	CASSLTGLSRGASYEQYF	TRBJ2-7	TRBV7-6	NA
TGTGCCAGCAGTCCCAGACAGCTTCTAACTCTCGGGCAGTACTTC	CASSPRQLLTLGQYF	TRBJ2-7	TRBV28	NA
TGCGCCAGCAGCTTGTTGAGGGAGGCCCTCACAGATACGCAGTATTTT	CASSLLREALTDTQYF	TRBJ2-3	TRBV5-1	NA
TGTGCCAGCAGTCGTTCCTCTGGGGCCAACGTCCTGACTTTC	CASSRSSGANVLTF	TRBJ2-6	TRBV27	NA